The 21 T cell receptor beta chains listed next were all sequenced from one sample in a study of CXCR3-negative and CXCR3-positive naive CD8 T cells. UMI labels and 5' RACE were used to prepare the TRB cDNA libraries. TCRdb re-called the 5' RACE reads and catalogs CDR3 proteins one per entry, DNA excluded. Recorded for this sample: tens of thousands of distinct CDR3 sequences. Sequenced: naive CXCR3- CD8+ T cells from blood. Subset given: CD45RO-CCR7+CD27+CD95- naive CD8+ T cells lacking CXCR3 (TNR3-). These TCRs come from a human donor in good health. Some clones in this sample may be carry-over from other donors' samples.

The chain employs TRBV28 and TRBJ2-5; TCRdb's D call of TRBD2 is untestable without DNA. The CDR3 has 14 residues. Germline assignment: CDR1 MDHEN and CDR2 SYDVKM. This chain's CDR3 is CASSSGGGQETQYF.

The J gene is TRBJ2-2, the V gene TRBV7-3. CDR1 SGHTA and CDR2 FQGTGA come from the germline V gene. The length of the CDR3 is 14 residues. This CDR3 is CASSFLPNTGELFF.

CDR3 loop: CSASPQGFNEKLFF. The chain is built from TRBV20-1 and TRBJ1-4. This CDR3 region has 14 residues. Germline V gives CDR1 DFQATT, CDR2 SNEGSKA (reference sequence).

The CDR3 spells CASSSLTGRKPQHF. The chain carries TRBV7-9 and TRBJ1-5; the TCRdb D gene call, TRBD1, has no DNA to confirm it. The CDR3 extends over 14 amino acids. Germline loops: CDR1 SEHNR, CDR2 FQNEAQ (reference sequence).

The gene calls are TRBV14 and TRBJ2-3. This CDR3 has 14 amino acids. Germline loops: CDR1 SGHDN, CDR2 FVKESK. The CDR3 reads CASSQVSSLDTQYF.

The chain recombines TRBV4-3 with TRBJ2-7; TCRdb lists TRBD1, though no DNA is available to test this call. The germline CDR1 and CDR2 sequences are LGHNA and YSLEER. The CDR3 covers 16 residues. The CDR3 sequence is CASSQVLRGDAYEQYF.

The rearrangement uses TRBV29-1 and TRBJ2-7; TCRdb reports TRBD2, a call that lacks DNA to check it against. Germline CDR1 reads SQVTM; CDR2 reads ANQGSEA. The CDR3 has 15 residues. CDR3: CSVEMYVRGEYEQYF.

This chain joins TRBV20-1 and TRBJ2-7. Per the germline V gene, CDR1 is DFQATT and CDR2 is SNEGSKA (reference sequence). The CDR3 is 15 amino acids. CDR3 amino acids: CSARSVEQGSYEQYF.

The chain carries TRBV4-3 and TRBJ2-5; without DNA, the TCRdb call of TRBD2 cannot be checked. Germline lookup yields CDR1 LGHNA and CDR2 YSLEER. This CDR3 has 19 amino acids. The CDR3: CASSQDRLETSALQETQYF.

V usage is TRBV5-6 and J usage is TRBJ2-5; checking the TCRdb D call of TRBD2 is not possible without DNA. CDR3 length: 18 residues. Germline assignment: CDR1 SGHDT and CDR2 YYEEEE. CDR3 in amino acids: CASSFRTLAGGTKETQYF.

J is TRBJ1-6 and V is TRBV10-3. The CDR3 contains 15 residues. Germline values: CDR1 ENHRY, CDR2 SYGVKD. Here the CDR3 reads CAISGESLSTSPLHF.

The chain joins TRBV19 to TRBJ2-7; lacking DNA, the TRBD2 call made by TCRdb goes unchecked. Germline CDR1 and CDR2: LNHDA and SQIVND (reference sequence). This CDR3 comprises 15 residues. The CDR3 protein is CASSWSQRTPYGQYF.

This chain links TRBV11-2 with TRBJ2-2; TCRdb's D call of TRBD1 is untestable without DNA. The CDR3 contains 19 residues. The V gene's germline CDR1 is SGHAT and CDR2 FQNNGV. The CDR3 reads CASSLPLEWGQGVTGELFF.

This chain links TRBV6-1 with TRBJ2-2. Germline loops: CDR1 MNHNS, CDR2 SASEGT. The CDR3 contains 14 residues. The CDR3 region is CASSDKLDTGELFF.

The J gene is TRBJ2-1, the V gene TRBV7-9; TCRdb's D gene call, TRBD1, goes unchecked for lack of DNA. Germline CDR1 and CDR2: SEHNR and FQNEAQ (reference sequence). The CDR3 has 15 residues. CDR3: CASSLQGTRHNEQFF. The variable domain in full, completed from reference TRBV7-9 and TRBJ2-1, reads DTGVSQNPRHKITKRGQNVTFRCDPISEHNRLYWYRQTLGQGPEFLTYFQNEAQLEKSRLLSDRFSAERPKGSFSTLEIQRTEQGDSAMYLCASSLQGTRHNEQFFGPGTRLTVL.

The V gene is TRBV29-1, the J gene TRBJ1-1. Germline CDR1 SQVTM, CDR2 ANQGSEA. The CDR3 consists of 14 residues. This CDR3 is CSVVGDYRNTEAFF.

The rearrangement joins TRBV20-1 to TRBJ1-5. Germline CDR1 reads DFQATT; CDR2 reads SNEGSKA (reference sequence). The CDR3 extends over 14 amino acids. CDR3 protein: CSARSWEENQPRHF.

The J gene is TRBJ2-1, the V gene TRBV7-6; TCRdb reports TRBD1, a call that lacks DNA to check it against. Germline V CDR1 and CDR2: SGHVS, FNYEAQ. This CDR3 is built from 15 residues. CDR3 region: CASSLGEGGNNEQFF.

The V call is TRBV14, the J call TRBJ2-1. The CDR3 runs 15 residues. CDR1 is SGHDN, CDR2 FVKESK, per germline. The CDR3 loop reads CASSQDIVSEDEQFF.

V and J are TRBV6-6 and TRBJ2-5; with no DNA, the TCRdb D assignment of TRBD1 cannot be verified. Germline values: CDR1 MNHNY, CDR2 SVGAGI (reference sequence). This CDR3 has 16 amino acids. The CDR3 is CASSYSVDRDQETQYF.

The rearrangement joins TRBV7-9 to TRBJ1-1. Germline CDR1 reads SEHNR; CDR2 reads FQNEAQ (reference sequence). The CDR3 runs 12 residues. This CDR3 is CASSLDHTEAFF.